The 22 T cell receptor beta chains presented below share a single source sample, sequenced in a study of blood T cell repertoires in COVID-19. Profiled with immunoSEQ multiplex PCR; TCRdb holds only in-frame clones, not every one. The sample consists of under 250,000 clones, 82% of them appearing once. Sequenced material: peripheral blood. Source of these receptors: an elderly woman with acute or convalescent COVID-19.

The genes are TRBV3-1 (or the pseudogene TRBV3-2) and TRBJ2-1; 11 bases are a match to TRBD2. The germline V gene has CDR1 LGHDT and CDR2 YNNKEL (reference sequence). This CDR3 region has 13 residues. The V segment lost 4 bases and the J segment 13 bases; nucleotides outside the gene matches: 6. DNA for the CDR3: TGTGCCAGCAGCCCCCTAGCGGGGGGCCTTCAGTTCTTC. Amino acids: CASSPLAGGLQFF.

This clone has a handful of counts. The chain is built from TRBV7-9 and TRBJ2-7; TRBD2 agrees at 13 bases. From germline, CDR1 is SEHNR and CDR2 FQNEAQ (reference sequence). The CDR3 consists of 15 residues. Trimming took 5 bases from V and 4 from J; bases not matched to a gene: 5. CDR3 loop: CASSRGTSGAYEQYF. The CDR3 DNA follows: TGTGCCAGCAGCCGCGGGACTAGCGGGGCGTACGAGCAGTACTTC.

The chain is built from TRBV7-2 and TRBJ1-5; TRBD1 might be the D (5 bases). With 5 bases removed from V and 1 base from J, the gap between germline ends came to 9 bases. The CDR3 length is 14 residues. Germline CDR1 reads SGHTA; CDR2 reads FQGNSA. In DNA, the CDR3 is TGTGCCAGCAGCAATGACAGAAGCAATCAGCCCCAGCATTTT. This encodes CASSNDRSNQPQHF.

The J gene is TRBJ1-5, the V gene TRBV9; 10 nucleotides line up with TRBD1. There are 15 residues in the CDR3. Germline V gene data show CDR1 as SGDLS and CDR2 as YYNGEE. J lost 7 bases, V lost 7 bases, and 11 bases had no gene match. The CDR3 spells CASSSGTGEAQPQHF. The CDR3 coding sequence is TGTGCCAGCTCTTCGGGGACAGGGGAGGCGCAGCCCCAGCATTTT.

The chain couples TRBV28 to TRBJ1-2; no definite D call. The V end was cut by 6 bases, the J end by 4 bases, with 12 bases between. The germline V gene has CDR1 MDHEN and CDR2 SYDVKM. The CDR3 consists of 13 residues. The CDR3 protein is CASSPGRAYGYTF. CDR3 nucleotides: TGTGCCAGCAGCCCCGGGAGAGCCTATGGCTACACCTTC.

Concerning this clone: One end of the junction is discordant with germline, which a read error may explain. This CDR3 is CASSLEVSLHF. The CDR3 bases are TGTGCCAGCAGTTTAGAGGTTAGCCTACACTTC. The rearrangement uses TRBV12-3 or TRBV12-4 and TRBJ2-4; D unclear. CDR3 length: 11 amino acids.

J is TRBJ1-5 and V is TRBV24-1; 7 bases are shared with TRBD1. Germline V gene data show CDR1 as KGHDR and CDR2 as SFDVKD. This CDR3 is 14 amino acids long. Trimming removed 2 bases from V and 4 bases from J; junction bases left unmatched: 1. CDR3 in amino acids: CATSDSDRNQPQHF. CDR3 coding DNA: TGTGCCACCAGTGATTCGGACAGGAATCAGCCCCAGCATTTT.

To note about this clone: This CDR3 is also generated by other DNA sequences in the sample. This rearrangement joins TRBV3-1 (or the pseudogene TRBV3-2) to TRBJ1-5, with a possible D match to TRBD1 (6 bases). Per the germline V gene, CDR1 is LGHDT and CDR2 is YNNKEL (reference sequence). V lost 2 bases and J 4 bases, leaving 6 bases between the germline ends. The CDR3 is 13 amino acids. The CDR3 protein is CASSQRGNQPQHF. In nucleotides, the CDR3 is TGTGCCAGCAGCCAAAGGGGGAATCAGCCCCAGCATTTT.

The CDR3 spells CASSQDSVRAVGETQYF. The CDR3 DNA sequence: TGTGCCAGCAGCCAAGATAGCGTAAGGGCGGTCGGTGAGACCCAGTACTTC. The genes are TRBV14 and TRBJ2-5; D perhaps matches TRBD2 (5 bases). This CDR3 comprises 17 residues. V lost 0 bases, J lost 5 bases, and 19 bases lay in between. Per the germline V gene, CDR1 is SGHDN and CDR2 is FVKESK.

This rearrangement joins TRBV7-8 to TRBJ1-1; D gene ambiguous. Trimming cost V 2 bases and J 4 bases, with 8 bases left between them. Per germline, CDR1 SGHVS and CDR2 FQNEAQ. The CDR3 contains 13 residues. The CDR3 DNA reads TGTGCCAGCAGCTTATACGGCGGCACTGAAGCTTTCTTT. Residues: CASSLYGGTEAFF. Together with reference TRBV7-8 and TRBJ1-1, the CDR3 gives the full variable domain: GAGVSQSPRYKVAKRGQDVALRCDPISGHVSLFWYQQALGQGPEFLTYFQNEAQLDKSGLPSDRFFAERPEGSVSTLKIQRTQQEDSAVYLCASSLYGGTEAFFGQGTRLTVV.

For this clone: Mismatch with germline at one junction end may stem from a read error. This chain joins TRBV15 and TRBJ1-3; D call uncertain. Germline CDR1 reads LNHNV; CDR2 reads YYDKDF (reference sequence). This CDR3 has 12 residues. For the CDR3, the DNA is TGTGCCACCAGCAGAGGTGGAGACACCATATATTTT. Translated, it gives CATSRGGDTIYF. The whole variable domain, filled in from reference TRBV15 and TRBJ1-3, reads DAMVIQNPRYQVTQFGKPVTLSCSQTLNHNVMYWYQQKSSQAPKLLFHYYDKDFNNEADTPDNFQSRRPNTSFCFLDIRSPGLGDTAMYLCATSRGGDTIYFGEGSWLTVV.

V gene TRBV27 combines with J gene TRBJ2-1; TRBD2 matches 8 bases. The CDR3 loop spans 15 amino acids. Germline CDR1 reads MNHEY; CDR2 reads SMNVEV (reference sequence). The ends lost 5 bases at V and 6 bases at J; junction bases unmatched: 9. The CDR3 DNA reads TGTGCCAGCAGTCTAACGGGGGGGCGCGGCAATGAGCAGTTCTTC. Its translation: CASSLTGGRGNEQFF.

The chain uses TRBV6-6 and TRBJ1-2; TRBD1 aligns across 8 bases. The CDR3 consists of 17 residues. In germline, CDR1 is MNHNY, CDR2 SVGAGI (reference sequence). V shed 5 bases, J shed 0 bases, and the junction held 11 bases outside the gene matches. CDR3 sequence: CASSQRQGIEPNYGYTF. The DNA of the CDR3 is TGTGCCAGCAGTCAAAGACAGGGGATAGAACCTAACTATGGCTACACCTTC.

The rearrangement links TRBV4-1 to TRBJ2-1; 10 nucleotides agree with TRBD1. Per germline, CDR1 MGHRA and CDR2 YSYEKL. The CDR3 loop spans 16 amino acids. V lost 2 bases and J lost 1; bases outside the gene matches: 2. CDR3 DNA: TGCGCCAGCAGCCAAAGGACAGGGGGATCCTACAATGAGCAGTTCTTC. Its translation: CASSQRTGGSYNEQFF.

CDR3 sequence (DNA): TGTGCCAGCAGCTCCGAAACAGGACCGAACACTGAAGCTTTCTTT. Translating it yields CASSSETGPNTEAFF. V is TRBV3-1 (or the pseudogene TRBV3-2) and J is TRBJ1-1; D might be TRBD1 (5 bases). The CDR3 length is 15 residues. V was clipped by 5 bases and J by 1 base, with 14 bases between them. Germline assignment: CDR1 LGHDT and CDR2 YNNKEL (reference sequence).

With regard to this clone: The same CDR3 is also encoded by other DNA sequences in this sample. The chain couples TRBV18 to TRBJ1-2, with D possibly matching TRBD1 (6 bases). The germline V gene has CDR1 KGHSH and CDR2 LQKENI. This CDR3 region has 13 residues. V gave up 6 bases and J gave up 3 bases, with 11 bases separating them. CDR3 sequence reads: CASSPGQDYGYTF. The CDR3 nucleotides read TGTGCCAGCTCTCCGGGACAAGACTATGGCTACACCTTC.

This clone was counted between two and nine times. The chain employs TRBV11-2 and TRBJ2-7, with 11 bases matching TRBD2. Unmatched junction bases numbered 8, after V lost 2 bases and J lost 5 bases. Germline V gives CDR1 SGHAT, CDR2 FQNNGV. This CDR3 spans 16 amino acids. Here the CDR3 DNA reads TGTGCCAGCAGCTTAAGGGGTAGCGGGGGGGCCAACGAGCAGTACTTC. It codes for CASSLRGSGGANEQYF.

The V and J genes are TRBV9 and TRBJ2-2, with D perhaps TRBD2 (6 bases). This CDR3 has 14 residues. The germline V gene has CDR1 SGDLS and CDR2 YYNGEE. Between the trimmed V and J ends, which lost 3 bases and 5 bases, there was a span of 11 bases. The CDR3 is CASSAARGTGELFF. The DNA for the CDR3 is TGTGCCAGCAGCGCGGCCCGGGGGACCGGGGAGCTGTTTTTT.

The sample holds one count of this clone. The chain recombines TRBV11-2 with TRBJ1-4; D call uncertain. CDR3 length: 16 amino acids. Germline V gene lookup returns CDR1 SGHAT and CDR2 FQNNGV. Trimming pared 5 bases from V and 3 bases from J, leaving 16 bases between. CDR3 loop: CASSIASGFPNEKLFF. The CDR3, as DNA: TGTGCCAGCAGCATAGCCTCCGGGTTTCCTAATGAAAAACTGTTTTTT. Full variable domain (outside the CDR3, taken from reference TRBV11-2 and TRBJ1-4): EAGVAQSPRYKIIEKRQSVAFWCNPISGHATLYWYQQILGQGPKLLIQFQNNGVVDDSQLPKDRFSAERLKGVDSTLKIQPAKLEDSAVYLCASSIASGFPNEKLFFGSGTQLSVL.

This clone was picked up one time. This sequence joins TRBV28 and TRBJ1-2; D gene uncertain. The ends were cut back, 5 bases at V and 4 bases at J, with 8 bases in the middle. CDR3 length: 12 amino acids. CDR1 MDHEN and CDR2 SYDVKM come from the germline V gene. The CDR3 region has the DNA TGTGCCAGCAGTGCTAGCGTCTATGGCTACACCTTC. Protein sequence: CASSASVYGYTF.

This sequence joins TRBV5-5 and TRBJ1-2; possible D gene TRBD1, 5 bases. Germline CDR1 reads SGHKS; CDR2 reads YYEKEE (reference sequence). The CDR3 runs 14 residues. V lost 4 bases and J 2 bases, leaving 12 bases between the germline ends. CDR3 sequence (DNA): TGTGCCAGCAGCCTGGACACAGTAAACTATGGCTACACCTTC. Protein: CASSLDTVNYGYTF.

This clone was seen a handful of times. The chain carries TRBV5-1 and TRBJ1-3, with D unclear. Trimming took off 3 bases at V and 9 bases at J, with 22 bases between the two ends. CDR3 length: 16 residues. Germline CDR1 and CDR2: SGHRS and YFSETQ. The CDR3 reads CASSSGGRDGGGTIYF. Written as DNA, the CDR3 is TGCGCCAGCAGCTCCGGAGGCAGAGATGGCGGTGGCACCATATATTTT.